This note documents a single T cell receptor beta chain sequence. Its specificity is not known. Germline-derived CDR1 and CDR2 are SNHLY and FYNNEI. The CDR3 extends over 16 amino acids. The junction had 2 bases not matched to a gene; V was cut back by 0 bases and J by 3 bases. Sequenced by immunoSEQ multiplex PCR; TCRdb stores in-frame clones only, minus some. The data hold over 850,000 clones, with approximately 80% observed a single time. This sample is part of a study of shared clonotypes between healthy human individuals. Study observations and caveats: Clonotypes not shared had lower generation probabilities than those common to all four donors.

Donors were healthy HIV-negative adults without recent acute infections or vaccinations. The investigators split CD4+ cells into a CD45RA+ naive subset and a CD45RA-negative memory subset. The source of this sequence is a man aged 18 to 29 in good health. Some clones in this sample may be carry-over from other donors' samples. The sequenced material came from memory CD4+ T cells from PBMCs. The subset here: CD45RA-negative fraction. The rearrangement uses TRBV2 and TRBJ2-1, with 10 positions matching TRBD2. The CDR3 loop is CASSEAKREGYNEQFF. The CDR3 DNA sequence: TGTGCCAGCAGTGAAGCCAAGCGGGAGGGCTACAATGAGCAGTTCTTC.